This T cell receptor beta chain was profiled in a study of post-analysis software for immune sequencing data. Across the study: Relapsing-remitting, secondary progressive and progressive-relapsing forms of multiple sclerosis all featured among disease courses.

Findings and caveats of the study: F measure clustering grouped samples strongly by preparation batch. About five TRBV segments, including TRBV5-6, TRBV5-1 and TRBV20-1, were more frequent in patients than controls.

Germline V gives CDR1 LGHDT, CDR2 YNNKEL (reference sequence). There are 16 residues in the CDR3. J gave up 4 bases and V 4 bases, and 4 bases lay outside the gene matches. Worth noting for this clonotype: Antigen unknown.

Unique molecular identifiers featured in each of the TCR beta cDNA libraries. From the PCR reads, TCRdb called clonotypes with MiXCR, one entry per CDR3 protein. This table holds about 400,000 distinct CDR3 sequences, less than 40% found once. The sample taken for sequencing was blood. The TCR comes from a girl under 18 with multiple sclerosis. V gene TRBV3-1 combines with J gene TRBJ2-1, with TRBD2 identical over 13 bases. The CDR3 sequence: CASSPSGLAGYNEQFF. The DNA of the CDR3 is TGTGCCAGCAGCCCTTCGGGACTAGCGGGATACAATGAGCAGTTCTTC.